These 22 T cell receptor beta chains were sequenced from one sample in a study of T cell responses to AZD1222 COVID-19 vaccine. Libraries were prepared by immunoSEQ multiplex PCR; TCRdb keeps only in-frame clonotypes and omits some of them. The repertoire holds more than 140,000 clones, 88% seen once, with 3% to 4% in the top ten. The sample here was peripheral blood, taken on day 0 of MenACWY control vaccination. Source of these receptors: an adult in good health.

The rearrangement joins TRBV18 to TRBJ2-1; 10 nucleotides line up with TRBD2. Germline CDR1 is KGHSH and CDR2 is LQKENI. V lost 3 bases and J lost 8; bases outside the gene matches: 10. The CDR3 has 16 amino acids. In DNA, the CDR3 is TGTGCCAGCTCACCTATGTCTAGCGGGAGTGGATATGAGCAGTTCTTC. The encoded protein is CASSPMSSGSGYEQFF.

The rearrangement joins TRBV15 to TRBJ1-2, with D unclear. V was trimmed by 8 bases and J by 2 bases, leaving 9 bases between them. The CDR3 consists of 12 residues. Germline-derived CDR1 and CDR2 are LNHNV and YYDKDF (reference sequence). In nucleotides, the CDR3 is TGTGCCACCTCACGATCGAACTATGGCTACACCTTC. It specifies CATSRSNYGYTF.

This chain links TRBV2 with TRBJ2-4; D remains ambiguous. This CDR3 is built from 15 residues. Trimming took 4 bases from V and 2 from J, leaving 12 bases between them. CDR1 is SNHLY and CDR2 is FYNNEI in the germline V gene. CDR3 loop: CASSGRAMTKNIQYF. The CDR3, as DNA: TGTGCCAGCAGTGGGCGAGCGATGACCAAAAACATTCAGTACTTC.

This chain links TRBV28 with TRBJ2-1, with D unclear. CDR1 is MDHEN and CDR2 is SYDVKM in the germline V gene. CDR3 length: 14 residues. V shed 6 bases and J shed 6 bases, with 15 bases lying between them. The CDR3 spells CASSSLISLNEQFF. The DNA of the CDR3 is TGTGCCAGCAGCTCCCTGATAAGTCTCAATGAGCAGTTCTTC.

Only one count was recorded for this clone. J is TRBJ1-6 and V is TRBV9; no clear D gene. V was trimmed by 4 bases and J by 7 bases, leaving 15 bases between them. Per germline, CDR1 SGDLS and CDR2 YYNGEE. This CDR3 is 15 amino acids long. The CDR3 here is CASSLFDRENSPLHF. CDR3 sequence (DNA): TGTGCCAGCAGCCTCTTTGACCGCGAGAATTCACCCCTCCACTTT.

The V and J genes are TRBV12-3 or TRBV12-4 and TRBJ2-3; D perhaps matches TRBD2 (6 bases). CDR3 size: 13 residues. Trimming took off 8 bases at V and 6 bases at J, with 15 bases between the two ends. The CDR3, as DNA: TGTGCCAGCGGGGATCCGGGGGTGGATACGCAGTATTTT. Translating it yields CASGDPGVDTQYF.

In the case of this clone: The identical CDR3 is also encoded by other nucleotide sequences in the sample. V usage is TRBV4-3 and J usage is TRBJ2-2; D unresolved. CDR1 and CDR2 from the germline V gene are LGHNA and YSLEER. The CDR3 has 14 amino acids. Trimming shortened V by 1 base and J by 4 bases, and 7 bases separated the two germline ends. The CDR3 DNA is TGCGCCAGCAGCCAAGGTCCGATCACCGGGGAGCTGTTTTTT. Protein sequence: CASSQGPITGELFF.

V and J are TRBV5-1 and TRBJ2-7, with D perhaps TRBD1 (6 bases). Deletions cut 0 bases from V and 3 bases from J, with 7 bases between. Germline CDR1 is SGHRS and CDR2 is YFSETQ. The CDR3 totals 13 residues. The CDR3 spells CASSLDRDYEQYF. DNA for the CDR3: TGCGCCAGCAGCTTGGACAGGGACTACGAGCAGTACTTC.

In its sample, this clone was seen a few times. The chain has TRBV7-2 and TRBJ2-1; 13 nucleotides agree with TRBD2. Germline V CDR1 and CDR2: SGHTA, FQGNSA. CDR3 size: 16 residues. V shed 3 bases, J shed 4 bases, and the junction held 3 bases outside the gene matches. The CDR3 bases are TGTGCCAGCAGCTTGGGGGGACTAGCGGGATACAATGAGCAGTTCTTC. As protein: CASSLGGLAGYNEQFF.

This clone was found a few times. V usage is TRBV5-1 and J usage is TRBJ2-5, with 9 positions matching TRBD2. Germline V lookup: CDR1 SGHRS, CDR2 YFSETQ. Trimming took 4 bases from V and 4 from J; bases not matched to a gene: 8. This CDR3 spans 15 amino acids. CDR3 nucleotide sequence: TGCGCCAGCAGCGGAAGCGGGGGGACCCTAGAGACCCAGTACTTC. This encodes CASSGSGGTLETQYF.

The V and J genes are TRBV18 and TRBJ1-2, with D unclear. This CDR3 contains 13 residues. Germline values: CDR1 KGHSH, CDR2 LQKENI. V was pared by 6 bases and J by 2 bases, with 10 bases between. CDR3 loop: CASSAEDNYGYTF. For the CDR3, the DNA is TGTGCCAGCTCCGCCGAGGACAACTATGGCTACACCTTC.

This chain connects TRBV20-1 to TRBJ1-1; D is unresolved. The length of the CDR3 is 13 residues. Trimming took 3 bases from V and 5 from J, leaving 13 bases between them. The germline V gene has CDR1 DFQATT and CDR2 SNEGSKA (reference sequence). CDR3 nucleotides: TGCAGTGCTAGTGAGGGTAGGGAGACTGAAGCTTTCTTT. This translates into CSASEGRETEAFF.

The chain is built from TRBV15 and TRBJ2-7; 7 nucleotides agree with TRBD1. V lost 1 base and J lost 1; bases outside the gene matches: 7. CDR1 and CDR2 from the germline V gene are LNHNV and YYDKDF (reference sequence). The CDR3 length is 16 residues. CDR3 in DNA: TGTGCCACCAGCAGAGTTCCGGGACAGCTTTCCTACGAGCAGTACTTC. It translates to CATSRVPGQLSYEQYF.

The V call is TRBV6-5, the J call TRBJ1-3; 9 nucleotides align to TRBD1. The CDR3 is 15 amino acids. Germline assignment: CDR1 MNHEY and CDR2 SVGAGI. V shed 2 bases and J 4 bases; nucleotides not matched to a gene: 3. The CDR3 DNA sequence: TGTGCCAGCAGTTACGGGACAGGGTGGGGAAACACCATATATTTT. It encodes CASSYGTGWGNTIYF.

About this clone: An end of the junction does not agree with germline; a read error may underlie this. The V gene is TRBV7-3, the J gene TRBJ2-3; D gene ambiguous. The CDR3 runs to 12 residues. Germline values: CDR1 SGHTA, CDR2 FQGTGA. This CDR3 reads CASSLSRDTQYF. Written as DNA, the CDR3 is TGTGCCAGCAGCCTCAGCAGAGATACGCAGTATTTT.

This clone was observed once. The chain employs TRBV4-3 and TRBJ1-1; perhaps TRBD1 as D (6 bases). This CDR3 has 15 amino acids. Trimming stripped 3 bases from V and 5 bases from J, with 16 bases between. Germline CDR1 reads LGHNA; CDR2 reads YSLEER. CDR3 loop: CASSQGGIQGTEAFF. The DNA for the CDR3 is TGCGCCAGCAGCCAGGGGGGCATACAAGGGACTGAAGCTTTCTTT.

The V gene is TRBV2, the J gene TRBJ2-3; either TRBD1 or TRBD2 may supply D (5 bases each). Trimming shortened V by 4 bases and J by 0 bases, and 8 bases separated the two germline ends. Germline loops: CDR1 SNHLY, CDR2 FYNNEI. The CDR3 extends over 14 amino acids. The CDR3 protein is CASSAGDSTDTQYF. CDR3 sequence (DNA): TGTGCCAGCAGTGCCGGGGACAGCACAGATACGCAGTATTTT.

The CDR3 DNA reads as TGTGCCAGCAGCTCCGGAGTCGGAAACATTCAGTACTTC. Translating it yields CASSSGVGNIQYF. This chain connects TRBV7-3 to TRBJ2-4; D gene uncertain. The CDR3 covers 13 residues. V was pared by 4 bases and J by 6 bases, with 10 bases between. The germline V gene encodes CDR1 SGHTA and CDR2 FQGTGA.

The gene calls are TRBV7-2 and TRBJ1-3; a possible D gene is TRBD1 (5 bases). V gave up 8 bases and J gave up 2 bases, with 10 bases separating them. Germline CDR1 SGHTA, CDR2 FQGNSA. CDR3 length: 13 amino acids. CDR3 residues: CASSGAPGNTIYF. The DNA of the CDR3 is TGTGCCAGCTCTGGGGCCCCTGGAAACACCATATATTTT.

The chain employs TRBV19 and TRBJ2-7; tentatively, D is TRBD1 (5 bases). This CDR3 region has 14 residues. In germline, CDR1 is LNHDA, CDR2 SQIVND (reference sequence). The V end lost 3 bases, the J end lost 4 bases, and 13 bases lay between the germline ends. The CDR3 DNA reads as TGTGCCAGTAGTATCGGACAAAAACCTTACGAGCAGTACTTC. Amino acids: CASSIGQKPYEQYF.

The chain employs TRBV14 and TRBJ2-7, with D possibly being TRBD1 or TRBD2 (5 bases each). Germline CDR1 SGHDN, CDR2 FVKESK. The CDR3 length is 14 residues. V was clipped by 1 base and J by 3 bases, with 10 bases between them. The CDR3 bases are TGTGCCAGCAGCCAAGGGGGACCGGTCTACGAGCAGTACTTC. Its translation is CASSQGGPVYEQYF.

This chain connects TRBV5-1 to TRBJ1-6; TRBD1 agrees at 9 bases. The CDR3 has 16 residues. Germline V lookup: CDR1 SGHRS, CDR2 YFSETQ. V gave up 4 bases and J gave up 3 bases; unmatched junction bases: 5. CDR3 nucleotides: TGCGCCAGCAGCCTTCTGACAGGGGGCTATAATTCACCCCTCCACTTT. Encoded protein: CASSLLTGGYNSPLHF.